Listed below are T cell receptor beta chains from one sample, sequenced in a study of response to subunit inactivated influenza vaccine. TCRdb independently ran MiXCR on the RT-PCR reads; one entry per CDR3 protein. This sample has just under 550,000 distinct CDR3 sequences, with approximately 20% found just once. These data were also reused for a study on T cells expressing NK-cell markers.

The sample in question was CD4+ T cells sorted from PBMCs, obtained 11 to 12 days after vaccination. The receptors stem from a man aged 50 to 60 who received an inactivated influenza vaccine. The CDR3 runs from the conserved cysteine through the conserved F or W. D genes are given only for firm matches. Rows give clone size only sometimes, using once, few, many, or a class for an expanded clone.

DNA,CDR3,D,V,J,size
TGTGCCAGCAGCTCGACAGGGAGAGGGGAAGCGCCGTATTTT,CASSSTGRGEAPYF,TRBD1,TRBV5-6,TRBJ2-3,-
TGTGCCAGCAGTTTATCGATCAGGGGAGGTACCGGGGAGCTGTTTTTT,CASSLSIRGGTGELFF,-,TRBV27,TRBJ2-2,few
TGCGCCAGCAGCTTGGGGGGGACCGAAAGCTCCTACGAGCAGTACTTC,CASSLGGTESSYEQYF,-,TRBV5-1,TRBJ2-7,-
TGCGCCAGCAGCTTGTTCGGCGAAGAGACCCAGTACTTC,CASSLFGEETQYF,-,TRBV5-1,TRBJ2-5,few
TGCAGCGTTGCGGCCGGCCCGAACACTGAAGCTTTCTTT,CSVAAGPNTEAFF,-,TRBV29-1,TRBJ1-1,-
TGTGCCAGCAGCTTAGGCAGGACAGCTAGCACAGATACGCAGTATTTT,CASSLGRTASTDTQYF,-,TRBV11-2,TRBJ2-3,-
TGTGCCAGCAGTTTAGCGACTCTCAAAACGCAGTATTTT,CASSLATLKTQYF,-,TRBV12-3/TRBV12-4,TRBJ2-3,-
TGTGCCAGCAGCTATTCGACAGCAAAACAGCCCCAGCATTTT,CASSYSTAKQPQHF,-,TRBV5-5,TRBJ1-5,-
TGCGCCAGCAGCCAGAGAAACAATCAGCCCCAGCATTTT,CASSQRNNQPQHF,-,TRBV4-1,TRBJ1-5,few
TGTGCCAGCAGCCAAGAAACCTCGGGTGGGGAGCAGTACTTC,CASSQETSGGEQYF,-,TRBV3-1,TRBJ2-7,-
TGTGCCAGCAAGGGGGGCACAGATACGCAGTATTTT,CASKGGTDTQYF,-,TRBV9,TRBJ2-3,many
TGTGCCAGCAGCCGAATTACTGCGAACACCGGGGAGCTGTTTTTT,CASSRITANTGELFF,-,TRBV5-6,TRBJ2-2,-
TGCAGTGCGTCCGATTCCAATCAGCCCCAGCATTTT,CSASDSNQPQHF,-,TRBV20-1,TRBJ1-5,few
TGTGCCTGGAGTTTCGGACTAAACTATGGCTACACCTTC,CAWSFGLNYGYTF,-,TRBV30,TRBJ1-2,-
TGTGCCAGCAGTTTCATAGTGACTAGTTTTACAGATACGCAGTATTTT,CASSFIVTSFTDTQYF,-,TRBV12-3/TRBV12-4,TRBJ2-3,-
TGCAGTGCTAGAGAAACAGGGTACAACAATCAGCCCCAGCATTTT,CSARETGYNNQPQHF,-,TRBV20-1,TRBJ1-5,-
TGTGCCATCAGTGATATTCACGGGGGGAGCACAGATACGCAGTATTTT,CAISDIHGGSTDTQYF,TRBD2,TRBV10-3,TRBJ2-3,-
TGTGCCAGCAGTTTCCGGGACAGGGATGAAAAACTGTTTTTT,CASSFRDRDEKLFF,TRBD1,TRBV12-3/TRBV12-4,TRBJ1-4,many
TGTGCCTGGAGTGCCACGCTGTGGACAGGTAATCAGCCCCAGCATTTT,CAWSATLWTGNQPQHF,TRBD1,TRBV30,TRBJ1-5,-
TGTGCCAGCAGCCAATCGGGGGGCGCCGCCAGGGAGACCCAGTACTTC,CASSQSGGAARETQYF,-,TRBV4-2,TRBJ2-5,-
TGTGCCAGCAGTCTTAATGGACTAGCGGGAGGAGGCACAGATACGCAGTATTTT,CASSLNGLAGGGTDTQYF,TRBD2,TRBV28,TRBJ2-3,few
TGTGCCAGCAGACTACAGTGGGGGAGCACTGAAGCTTTCTTT,CASRLQWGSTEAFF,-,TRBV6-1,TRBJ1-1,once
TGCGCCAGCAGCCAAAAAGTACCCCTTGTAGGCCAAGAGACCCAGTACTTC,CASSQKVPLVGQETQYF,-,TRBV4-3,TRBJ2-5,-
TGTGCTAGTGCCTTGGACGTCTGGGGAGCTTTCTTT,CASALDVWGAFF,-,TRBV12-5,TRBJ1-1,once
TGTGCCAGCAGTGGGGACTCAGGGGAGCACGAGACCCAGTACTTC,CASSGDSGEHETQYF,-,TRBV6-2/TRBV6-3,TRBJ2-5,-
TGCAGTGCTAGAGGGACAGCTAGCACAGATACGCAGTATTTT,CSARGTASTDTQYF,-,TRBV20-1,TRBJ2-3,few
TGTGCCAGCAGCCTCGCGGACATATCGAACACTGAAGCTTTCTTT,CASSLADISNTEAFF,-,TRBV7-2,TRBJ1-1,-
TGTGCCACCATAGGACGGCTGAACACTGAAGCTTTCTTT,CATIGRLNTEAFF,-,TRBV6-2/TRBV6-3,TRBJ1-1,-
TGTGCCAGCAGAGGGACAGACTCGTATAATTCACCCCTCCACTTT,CASRGTDSYNSPLHF,TRBD1,TRBV6-1,TRBJ1-6,few
TGTGCCTGGATTCGCAGGACAGGGGGCCACGAGCAGTACTTC,CAWIRRTGGHEQYF,TRBD1,TRBV30,TRBJ2-7,few
TGTGCCAGCAGGACCGCCGGGGGGCCGTCCTACGAGCAGTACTTC,CASRTAGGPSYEQYF,-,TRBV11-2,TRBJ2-7,-
TGTGCCATCAAGGACTATCTCTATGGCTACACCTTC,CAIKDYLYGYTF,-,TRBV10-3,TRBJ1-2,-
TGTGCCATCAGTGAGAGGACAGCCTACAATGAGCAGTTCTTC,CAISERTAYNEQFF,-,TRBV10-3,TRBJ2-1,few
TGTGCCAGCAGCCTAGGGATATACAATGAGCAGTTCTTC,CASSLGIYNEQFF,-,TRBV11-2,TRBJ2-1,-
TGCGCCAGCAGCCCAACGCGAAGCGGGGCCTACTACAATGAGCAGTTCTTC,CASSPTRSGAYYNEQFF,TRBD2,TRBV5-1,TRBJ2-1,-
TGTGCCAGCAGTTTACGGGGGGCGAACACTGAAGCTTTCTTT,CASSLRGANTEAFF,-,TRBV28,TRBJ1-1,-
TGTGCCAGCAGTTACTCGGGCGGGGGAGAGTACAATGAGCAGTTCTTC,CASSYSGGGEYNEQFF,TRBD2,TRBV6-2/TRBV6-3,TRBJ2-1,few
TGTGCCAGCAGTTCCACAGGGGGCGGACAGCCCCAGCATTTT,CASSSTGGGQPQHF,TRBD1,TRBV6-5,TRBJ1-5,many
TGTGCCACCAGCAGACCATTACAGGGACATGGCTACACCTTC,CATSRPLQGHGYTF,-,TRBV15,TRBJ1-2,few
TGTGCCAGCAGCCAGTCTCAAGCTTTCTTT,CASSQSQAFF,-,TRBV3-1,TRBJ1-1,-
TGCGCCAGCAGTTCAAAGGATACCGGGGAGCTGTTTTTT,CASSSKDTGELFF,-,TRBV5-1,TRBJ2-2,many
TGTGCCAGCAGTTTTGGCCTGGTTTTGGTTGCCGGGGAGCTGTTTTTT,CASSFGLVLVAGELFF,-,TRBV28,TRBJ2-2,few
TGCTGTGCTAGAGATATTAAGGTGCTAGCGGGAGAGACCCAGTACTTC,CCARDIKVLAGETQYF,TRBD2,TRBV20-1,TRBJ2-5,-
TGTGCCAGCAGCTTAGGGGGAGGTGGGAGGGGCTACGAGCAGTACTTC,CASSLGGGGRGYEQYF,TRBD2,TRBV7-2,TRBJ2-7,few
TGCAGTGCTAAGGACAGGTACCACGAGCAGTACTTC,CSAKDRYHEQYF,TRBD1,TRBV20-1,TRBJ2-7,-
TGTGCCAGCAGGCGCCAGGCGAATAATGAAAAACTGTTTTTT,CASRRQANNEKLFF,-,TRBV6-2/TRBV6-3,TRBJ1-4,few
TGTGCCAGCAGTTTAGTGGGGCGCGGGGTCTCACCCCTCCACTTT,CASSLVGRGVSPLHF,-,TRBV27,TRBJ1-6,-
TGTGCCAGCAGCCAAGCAGGGGGGGCTTGGAACACCGGGGAGCTGTTTTTT,CASSQAGGAWNTGELFF,-,TRBV3-1,TRBJ2-2,-
TGTGCCAGCAGCCAGGGGACAGGGGTCTCACCCCTCCACTTT,CASSQGTGVSPLHF,TRBD1,TRBV3-1,TRBJ1-6,-
TGTGCCAGCAGTCCGGACAGGGGCACTGAAGCTTTCTTT,CASSPDRGTEAFF,TRBD1,TRBV6-1,TRBJ1-1,many
TGCAGTGCTAGTCTAAGTCCGACTGAAAAACTGTTTTTT,CSASLSPTEKLFF,-,TRBV20-1,TRBJ1-4,-
TGTGCCAGCAGCGTAGATGGCAGGGCAGTTTACGAGCAGTACTTC,CASSVDGRAVYEQYF,-,TRBV9,TRBJ2-7,-
TGTGCCAGCAGTTACGGGGGAATGGGCACAGATACGCAGTATTTT,CASSYGGMGTDTQYF,-,TRBV6-5,TRBJ2-3,few
TGTGCCAGCAGCCAAGATTTCCGGGGGGCCGGTGGCTACACCTTC,CASSQDFRGAGGYTF,-,TRBV3-1,TRBJ1-2,-
TGTGCCAGCAGCCCGGGACGGTTAGCTAACTATGGCTACACCTTC,CASSPGRLANYGYTF,-,TRBV6-2/TRBV6-3,TRBJ1-2,-
TGTGCCAGCAGCCAGGCCGGGACTGAAGCATACAATGAGCAGTTCTTC,CASSQAGTEAYNEQFF,-,TRBV4-2,TRBJ2-1,-
TGCGCCAGCAGCCCCTGGCGGGACTCGAGCACAGATACGCAGTATTTT,CASSPWRDSSTDTQYF,-,TRBV5-1,TRBJ2-3,-
TGCGCCAGCAGCTTGGCAGGGATGGGGTCACCCCTCCACTTT,CASSLAGMGSPLHF,-,TRBV5-1,TRBJ1-6,few
TGTGCCAGCAGCCCCCAACCCATACTAGCGGGGGGACCTACCTACAATGAGCAGTTCTTC,CASSPQPILAGGPTYNEQFF,TRBD2,TRBV9,TRBJ2-1,few
TGTGCCAGCAGACCGGACAAATACAATGAGCAGTTCTTC,CASRPDKYNEQFF,-,TRBV6-2/TRBV6-3,TRBJ2-1,-